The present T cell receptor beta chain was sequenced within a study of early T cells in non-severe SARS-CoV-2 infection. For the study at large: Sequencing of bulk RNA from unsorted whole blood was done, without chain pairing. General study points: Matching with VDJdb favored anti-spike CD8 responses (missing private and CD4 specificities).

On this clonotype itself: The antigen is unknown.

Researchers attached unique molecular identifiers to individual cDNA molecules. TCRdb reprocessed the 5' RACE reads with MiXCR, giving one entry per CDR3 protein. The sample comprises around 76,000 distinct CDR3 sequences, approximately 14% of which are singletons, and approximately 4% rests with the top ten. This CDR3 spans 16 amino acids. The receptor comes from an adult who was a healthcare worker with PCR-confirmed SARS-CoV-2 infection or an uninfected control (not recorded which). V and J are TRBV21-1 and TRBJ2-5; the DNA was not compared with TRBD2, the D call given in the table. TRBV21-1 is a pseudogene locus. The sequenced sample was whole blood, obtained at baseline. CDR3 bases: TGTGCCAGCAGCGCCTGTTTTGGCGGGAGAGGAGAGACCCAGTACTTC. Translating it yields CASSACFGGRGETQYF.